Listed below are T cell receptor beta chains from one sample, sequenced in a study of Graves' ophthalmopathy and Graves' hyperthyroidism. TCRdb redid the calling of the multiplex PCR reads with MiXCR, one entry per CDR3 protein. The table has about 600,000 distinct CDR3 sequences, 35% to 45% seen once. The sample was peripheral blood or thyroid tissue (not recorded which). Every receptor here comes from an adult man with Graves' hyperthyroidism. Both conserved end residues are part of each CDR3. The order of the fields is D gene, clone size, J gene, V gene, CDR3 protein, CDR3 DNA. D genes are given only for firm matches. The listing skips clone size in some rows; elsewhere it reads once, few, many or a size class.

d_gene: TRBD1
abundance: NA
j_gene: TRBJ2-7
v_gene: TRBV10-3
CDR3aa: CAISESGTGSSYNEQYF
CDR3nt: TGTGCCATCAGTGAGTCAGGGACAGGGAGCTCCTACAATGAGCAGTACTTC

d_gene: TRBD1
abundance: many
j_gene: TRBJ1-2
v_gene: TRBV24-1
CDR3aa: CATSDPGTGKYGYTF
CDR3nt: TGTGCCACCAGTGATCCCGGGACAGGGAAATATGGCTACACCTTC

d_gene: NA
abundance: many
j_gene: TRBJ1-5
v_gene: TRBV7-6
CDR3aa: CASSLVRQEPQHF
CDR3nt: TGTGCCAGCAGCTTAGTACGGCAGGAACCCCAGCATTTT

d_gene: NA
abundance: NA
j_gene: TRBJ1-1
v_gene: TRBV19
CDR3aa: CASSLGRVIF
CDR3nt: TGTGCCAGTAGCCTTGGGCGGGTAATCTTT

d_gene: NA
abundance: NA
j_gene: TRBJ1-2
v_gene: TRBV9
CDR3aa: CASSVVPTQPYGYTF
CDR3nt: TGTGCCAGCAGCGTAGTCCCGACCCAGCCTTATGGCTACACCTTC

d_gene: NA
abundance: NA
j_gene: TRBJ1-4
v_gene: TRBV10-3
CDR3aa: CAIAGAEKLFF
CDR3nt: TGTGCCATCGCCGGGGCAGAAAAACTGTTTTTT

d_gene: TRBD2
abundance: NA
j_gene: TRBJ2-2
v_gene: TRBV4-2
CDR3aa: CVSSLDRLAGGPGELFF
CDR3nt: TGTGTCAGCAGCCTAGACAGACTAGCGGGAGGCCCCGGGGAGCTGTTTTTT

d_gene: NA
abundance: many
j_gene: TRBJ2-5
v_gene: TRBV4-1
CDR3aa: CASSQEDGTQYF
CDR3nt: TGCGCCAGCAGCCAAGAAGACGGGACCCAGTACTTC

d_gene: NA
abundance: many
j_gene: TRBJ2-7
v_gene: TRBV7-9
CDR3aa: CASSTRDGAYEQYF
CDR3nt: TGTGCCAGCAGCACCCGGGACGGAGCCTACGAGCAGTACTTC

d_gene: NA
abundance: NA
j_gene: TRBJ1-5
v_gene: TRBV12-3/TRBV12-4
CDR3aa: CASSTDRDQPQHF
CDR3nt: TGTGCCAGCAGTACCGACAGAGATCAGCCCCAGCATTTT

d_gene: NA
abundance: many
j_gene: TRBJ1-1
v_gene: TRBV19
CDR3aa: CASSPLGGGNAEAFF
CDR3nt: TGTGCCAGTAGTCCCCTAGGGGGGGGGAACGCTGAAGCTTTCTTT

d_gene: TRBD2
abundance: once
j_gene: TRBJ2-7
v_gene: TRBV5-1
CDR3aa: CASSASGTFYEQYF
CDR3nt: TGCGCCAGCAGCGCCAGCGGGACGTTCTACGAGCAGTACTTC

d_gene: NA
abundance: many
j_gene: TRBJ1-5
v_gene: TRBV7-8
CDR3aa: CASSLVPINQPQHF
CDR3nt: TGTGCCAGCAGCTTAGTCCCGATCAATCAGCCCCAGCATTTT

d_gene: TRBD1
abundance: NA
j_gene: TRBJ2-1
v_gene: TRBV29-1
CDR3aa: CSVHPGTGVYNEQFF
CDR3nt: TGCAGCGTTCATCCCGGGACAGGGGTCTACAATGAGCAGTTCTTC

d_gene: NA
abundance: many
j_gene: TRBJ2-7
v_gene: TRBV7-9
CDR3aa: CASSLAGTLDEQYF
CDR3nt: TGTGCCAGCAGCTTAGCTGGGACACTCGACGAGCAGTACTTC

d_gene: NA
abundance: NA
j_gene: TRBJ1-4
v_gene: TRBV15
CDR3aa: CATSSSSTGEKLFF
CDR3nt: TGTGCCACCAGCAGCTCATCAACTGGCGAAAAACTGTTTTTT

d_gene: NA
abundance: NA
j_gene: TRBJ1-6
v_gene: TRBV27
CDR3aa: CASSPRLQRTNSPLHF
CDR3nt: TGTGCCAGCAGTCCTAGACTACAGCGAACTAATTCACCCCTCCACTTT

d_gene: NA
abundance: few
j_gene: TRBJ1-2
v_gene: TRBV28
CDR3aa: CASSSGGSPNYGYTF
CDR3nt: TGTGCCAGCAGTTCGGGGGGCAGTCCCAACTATGGCTACACCTTC

d_gene: NA
abundance: NA
j_gene: TRBJ1-4
v_gene: TRBV28
CDR3aa: CASSLERLDEKLFF
CDR3nt: TGTGCCAGCAGTTTAGAGAGGTTGGATGAAAAACTGTTTTTT

d_gene: TRBD1
abundance: NA
j_gene: TRBJ1-2
v_gene: TRBV7-9
CDR3aa: CASEPTGGRNYGYTF
CDR3nt: TGTGCCAGCGAGCCAACAGGGGGTCGGAACTATGGCTACACCTTC

d_gene: NA
abundance: NA
j_gene: TRBJ2-7
v_gene: TRBV7-2
CDR3aa: CASSIIDSYEQYF
CDR3nt: TGTGCCAGCAGCATAATCGACTCGTACGAGCAGTACTTC

d_gene: TRBD2
abundance: NA
j_gene: TRBJ2-3
v_gene: TRBV10-2
CDR3aa: CASRRTSGRATDTQYF
CDR3nt: TGCGCCAGCAGAAGGACTAGCGGGAGGGCCACAGATACGCAGTATTTT

d_gene: NA
abundance: NA
j_gene: TRBJ2-6
v_gene: TRBV19
CDR3aa: CASRVVSGANVLTF
CDR3nt: TGTGCCAGTAGGGTGGTCTCTGGGGCCAACGTCCTGACTTTC

d_gene: TRBD1
abundance: many
j_gene: TRBJ1-2
v_gene: TRBV6-5
CDR3aa: CASTKQGINYGYTF
CDR3nt: TGTGCCAGCACAAAACAGGGGATTAACTATGGCTACACCTTC

d_gene: TRBD2
abundance: NA
j_gene: TRBJ2-1
v_gene: TRBV20-1
CDR3aa: CSTSEGLEQFF
CDR3nt: TGCAGTACTAGCGAGGGACTAGAGCAGTTCTTC

d_gene: NA
abundance: NA
j_gene: TRBJ2-7
v_gene: TRBV18
CDR3aa: CASSPTVGRNEQYF
CDR3nt: TGTGCCAGCTCACCTACTGTGGGGCGCAACGAGCAGTACTTC

d_gene: NA
abundance: NA
j_gene: TRBJ2-7
v_gene: TRBV28
CDR3aa: CASSLGQVNSYEQYF
CDR3nt: TGTGCCAGCAGTTTAGGGCAGGTAAACTCCTACGAGCAGTACTTC

d_gene: TRBD2
abundance: NA
j_gene: TRBJ2-1
v_gene: TRBV20-1
CDR3aa: CSARRAGDNEQFF
CDR3nt: TGCAGTGCTAGAAGGGCGGGGGACAATGAGCAGTTCTTC

d_gene: NA
abundance: few
j_gene: TRBJ1-4
v_gene: TRBV19
CDR3aa: CASSTSPGRGATNEKLFF
CDR3nt: TGTGCCAGTAGTACCTCCCCGGGACGTGGAGCAACTAATGAAAAACTGTTTTTT

d_gene: NA
abundance: NA
j_gene: TRBJ2-7
v_gene: TRBV6-1
CDR3aa: CASSEDRAGGYEQYF
CDR3nt: TGTGCCAGCAGTGAAGATCGGGCTGGGGGCTACGAGCAGTACTTC

d_gene: TRBD1
abundance: once
j_gene: TRBJ1-6
v_gene: TRBV7-9
CDR3aa: CASSLAGTGGSPLHF
CDR3nt: TGTGCCAGCAGCTTAGCTGGGACAGGGGGTTCACCCCTCCACTTT

d_gene: TRBD2
abundance: NA
j_gene: TRBJ2-7
v_gene: TRBV20-1
CDR3aa: CSAKREGRGSYNEQCF
CDR3nt: TGCAGTGCTAAGCGGGAGGGCCGTGGTTCCTACAATGAGCAGTGCTTC

d_gene: NA
abundance: once
j_gene: TRBJ2-2
v_gene: TRBV24-1
CDR3aa: CATSGTPTGELFF
CDR3nt: TGTGCCACCAGTGGTACGCCGACCGGGGAGCTGTTTTTT

d_gene: TRBD1
abundance: many
j_gene: TRBJ1-3
v_gene: TRBV7-8
CDR3aa: CASSRTGTSSGNTIYF
CDR3nt: TGTGCCAGCAGCCGGACAGGGACCTCCTCTGGAAACACCATATATTTT

d_gene: NA
abundance: many
j_gene: TRBJ1-4
v_gene: TRBV5-1
CDR3aa: CASSLVAGSEEKLFF
CDR3nt: TGCGCCAGCAGCTTGGTGGCAGGGTCTGAGGAAAAACTGTTTTTT

d_gene: TRBD1
abundance: NA
j_gene: TRBJ1-1
v_gene: TRBV12-3/TRBV12-4
CDR3aa: CASTATGVGTEALF
CDR3nt: TGTGCCAGCACCGCTACAGGGGTGGGCACTGAAGCTCTCTTT

d_gene: TRBD1
abundance: many
j_gene: TRBJ1-5
v_gene: TRBV12-3/TRBV12-4
CDR3aa: CASSKGQARSNQPQHF
CDR3nt: TGTGCCAGCAGTAAAGGACAGGCTCGGAGCAATCAGCCCCAGCATTTT

d_gene: TRBD2
abundance: NA
j_gene: TRBJ2-2
v_gene: TRBV15
CDR3aa: CATSRSLAGAGELFF
CDR3nt: TGTGCCACCAGCAGGTCGCTAGCGGGCGCCGGGGAGCTGTTTTTT

d_gene: TRBD1
abundance: many
j_gene: TRBJ1-2
v_gene: TRBV29-1
CDR3aa: CSVRTGGRDYTF
CDR3nt: TGCAGCGTTCGGACAGGGGGTCGTGACTACACCTTC

d_gene: NA
abundance: NA
j_gene: TRBJ2-5
v_gene: TRBV19
CDR3aa: CASSTNRGETQYF
CDR3nt: TGTGCCAGTAGTACAAATAGGGGTGAGACCCAGTACTTC

d_gene: TRBD1
abundance: NA
j_gene: TRBJ1-1
v_gene: TRBV2
CDR3aa: CARGQGEQLWDTEAFF
CDR3nt: TGTGCCAGGGGACAGGGCGAACAACTGTGGGACACTGAAGCTTTCTTT

d_gene: TRBD2
abundance: NA
j_gene: TRBJ2-3
v_gene: TRBV24-1
CDR3aa: CATSDRTGLAGVDTQYF
CDR3nt: TGTGCCACCAGTGACCGGACGGGACTAGCGGGAGTAGATACGCAGTATTTT

d_gene: NA
abundance: NA
j_gene: TRBJ1-2
v_gene: TRBV18
CDR3aa: CASSPGANGYTF
CDR3nt: TGTGCCAGCTCACCCGGTGCGAATGGCTACACCTTC

d_gene: NA
abundance: NA
j_gene: TRBJ1-2
v_gene: TRBV6-1
CDR3aa: CASSEAWAGVRFYGYTF
CDR3nt: TGTGCCAGCAGTGAAGCTTGGGCAGGGGTCCGCTTTTATGGCTACACCTTC

d_gene: NA
abundance: many
j_gene: TRBJ1-3
v_gene: TRBV7-7
CDR3aa: CASSPGGAQGNTIYF
CDR3nt: TGTGCTAGCAGCCCAGGAGGGGCCCAAGGAAACACCATATATTTT

d_gene: NA
abundance: NA
j_gene: TRBJ2-2
v_gene: TRBV6-5
CDR3aa: CASSYNGGPTGELFF
CDR3nt: TGTGCCAGCAGTTACAATGGGGGCCCCACCGGGGAGCTGTTTTTT

d_gene: NA
abundance: NA
j_gene: TRBJ2-2
v_gene: TRBV5-1
CDR3aa: CASSLVDGGEELFF
CDR3nt: TGCGCCAGCAGCTTGGTCGACGGAGGCGAGGAGCTGTTTTTT

d_gene: NA
abundance: many
j_gene: TRBJ1-1
v_gene: TRBV6-5
CDR3aa: CASSYSGVNTEAFF
CDR3nt: TGTGCCAGCAGTTACTCAGGGGTGAACACTGAAGCTTTCTTT

d_gene: NA
abundance: NA
j_gene: TRBJ1-3
v_gene: TRBV29-1
CDR3aa: CSVAGTTSGNTIYF
CDR3nt: TGCAGCGTTGCCGGGACGACCTCTGGAAACACCATATATTTT

d_gene: NA
abundance: few
j_gene: TRBJ2-7
v_gene: TRBV20-1
CDR3aa: CSGGGASNEQYF
CDR3nt: TGCAGTGGGGGGGGGGCCTCCAATGAGCAGTACTTC

d_gene: NA
abundance: NA
j_gene: TRBJ2-5
v_gene: TRBV25-1
CDR3aa: CASRQGRGETQYF
CDR3nt: TGTGCCAGTCGACAAGGCAGGGGAGAGACCCAGTACTTC